What follows is one T cell receptor beta chain and its context. The germline V and J ends were trimmed by 5 bases and 0 bases, with 12 bases remaining between them. The CDR3 is 14 residues long. CDR1 is SGHNT and CDR2 is YYREEE in the germline V gene (reference sequence). This sample is part of a study of T cell changes during pregnancy in multiple sclerosis. Profiling relied on immunoSEQ multiplex PCR, and the TCRdb table lists in-frame clones only, not all of them. The sample includes approximately 70,000 clones, more than 85% of them seen just once. The origin of this receptor is a female donor in good health, enrolled as a control in a pregnancy study. Source: peripheral blood, taken in the first trimester of pregnancy. The chain links TRBV5-4 to TRBJ2-7, with a possible D match to TRBD1 (5 bases). CDR3 region: CASRPDTYSYEQYF. In nucleotides, the CDR3 is TGTGCCAGCAGACCGGACACTTACTCCTACGAGCAGTACTTC.